These 21 T cell receptor beta chains originate from one sample sequenced in a study of blood T cell repertoires in COVID-19. Some clones are missing from TCRdb's copy, which holds only in-frame ones; the method was immunoSEQ multiplex PCR. Of approximately 210,000 clones in the sample, around 80% were seen once. The sample comprised PBMCs or T cells enriched from blood (not recorded which). These receptors were obtained from a man aged 30-40 years with acute COVID-19.

The J gene is TRBJ2-3, the V gene TRBV9, with 9 nucleotides matching TRBD2. The length of the CDR3 is 16 residues. Trimming at V came to 0 bases and at J to 4 bases, leaving 6 bases not matched to a gene. Germline CDR1 is SGDLS and CDR2 is YYNGEE. CDR3 region: CASSVVSGGFADTQYF. DNA for the CDR3: TGTGCCAGCAGCGTAGTTAGCGGGGGATTCGCAGATACGCAGTATTTT.

The gene calls are TRBV7-3 and TRBJ1-1; 8 nucleotides line up with TRBD1. The ends lost 3 bases at V and 2 bases at J; junction bases unmatched: 2. In germline, CDR1 is SGHTA, CDR2 FQGTGA. The CDR3 sequence is 14 residues long. This CDR3 reads CASSFGQGNTEAFF. DNA for the CDR3: TGTGCCAGCAGCTTCGGACAGGGAAACACTGAAGCTTTCTTT.

This chain uses TRBV6-4 with TRBJ1-1, with D perhaps matching TRBD1 (6 bases). The CDR3 consists of 13 residues. V was trimmed by 3 bases and J by 8 bases, leaving 13 bases between them. CDR1 and CDR2 from the germline V gene are MRHNA and SNTAGT. The CDR3 coding sequence is TGTGCCAGCAGTGATCGGGACACAGAAGAAGCTTTCTTT. Protein: CASSDRDTEEAFF.

J is TRBJ2-5 and V is TRBV10-3; D gene uncertain. V lost 8 bases, J lost 5 bases, and 12 bases lay in between. The CDR3 totals 12 residues. Germline V gene data show CDR1 as ENHRY and CDR2 as SYGVKD. CDR3 sequence: CAISAVSETQYF. The DNA of the CDR3 is TGTGCCATCTCGGCGGTGAGCGAGACCCAGTACTTC.

V is TRBV19 and J is TRBJ1-2, with 12 bases fitting TRBD1. Germline V lookup: CDR1 LNHDA, CDR2 SQIVND (reference sequence). V dropped 5 bases and J dropped 5; count of bases not matched to a gene: 3. The length of the CDR3 is 14 residues. CDR3 sequence reads: CASSGTGGSYGYTF. The DNA for the CDR3 is TGTGCCAGTAGTGGGACAGGGGGCTCTTATGGCTACACCTTC.

The V gene is TRBV30, the J gene TRBJ2-7, with TRBD2 identical over 13 bases. CDR3 length: 13 residues. Unmatched junction bases numbered 0, after V lost 1 base and J lost 6 bases. CDR1 and CDR2 from the germline V gene are GTSNPN and SVGIG (reference sequence). Written as DNA, the CDR3 is TGTGCCTGGAGTGGACTAGCGGGGGGCGAGCAGTACTTC. It yields the protein CAWSGLAGGEQYF.

A word on this clone: The same CDR3 also results from other DNA sequences found in this sample. The rearrangement joins TRBV6-5 to TRBJ2-5; D possibly corresponds to TRBD2 (5 bases). The CDR3 runs to 14 residues. Trimming took 0 bases from V and 5 from J, leaving 10 bases between them. The germline V gene has CDR1 MNHEY and CDR2 SVGAGI. CDR3 sequence (DNA): TGTGCCAGCAGTTACTCCGCGGGCTGGGAGACCCAGTACTTC. It yields the protein CASSYSAGWETQYF.

J is TRBJ2-7 and V is TRBV7-9; 8 nucleotides match TRBD1. There are 13 residues in the CDR3. The V and J ends lost 8 bases and 2 bases, in that order; junction bases with no gene match: 5. From germline, CDR1 is SEHNR and CDR2 FQNEAQ (reference sequence). The CDR3 DNA sequence: TGTGCCAGCGAGGGACAGGTACCCTACGAGCAGTACTTC. Residues: CASEGQVPYEQYF.

The chain carries TRBV5-4 and TRBJ1-2; 10 bases are shared with TRBD1. Germline assignment: CDR1 SGHNT and CDR2 YYREEE (reference sequence). V gave up 3 bases and J gave up 5 bases; unmatched junction bases: 4. This CDR3 contains 14 residues. The CDR3 DNA reads as TGTGCCAGCAGCTCACGGGGACAGGGGTATGGCTACACCTTC. Residues: CASSSRGQGYGYTF.

This rearrangement joins TRBV21-1 to TRBJ2-7; the table's D gene call, TRBD1, was not cross checked with the DNA. TRBV21-1 is assigned pseudogene status. There are 15 residues in the CDR3. The CDR3 sequence: CASSSGDRSFYEQYF. DNA of the CDR3: TGTGCCAGCAGCTCAGGGGACAGGAGCTTCTACGAGCAGTACTTC.

The chain joins TRBV29-1 to TRBJ1-1; 8 bases fit TRBD1. Germline CDR1 is SQVTM and CDR2 is ANQGSEA. The CDR3 loop spans 14 amino acids. V trimming: 7 bases; J trimming: 0 bases; junction bases outside the gene matches: 7. The CDR3 DNA follows: TGCAGCGGCGCCCCGACAGGGGTGAACACTGAAGCTTTCTTT. It encodes CSGAPTGVNTEAFF.

The CDR3 DNA follows: TGTGCTAGTGCCCGTCCAGGCGGGACAGGGGGCTATGGCTACACCTTC. Its protein is CASARPGGTGGYGYTF. The chain has TRBV12-5 and TRBJ1-2, with 11 positions matching TRBD1. CDR1 LGHNT and CDR2 FRNRAP come from the germline V gene. With 7 bases clipped from V and 4 bases from J, the junction kept 11 bases outside the gene matches. This CDR3 comprises 16 residues.

This sequence joins TRBV6-2 or TRBV6-3 and TRBJ2-5; TRBD2 is a possible D gene (6 bases). V gave up 0 bases and J gave up 5 bases, with 19 bases separating them. The CDR3 is 17 amino acids. The V gene's germline CDR1 is MNHEY and CDR2 SVGEGT. CDR3 sequence (DNA): TGTGCCAGCAGTTACTCGAATGTTTTCGGGGGTTGGGAGACCCAGTACTTC. Translating gives CASSYSNVFGGWETQYF.

V and J are TRBV27 and TRBJ1-1, with D maybe TRBD1 (6 bases). Germline CDR1 reads MNHEY; CDR2 reads SMNVEV (reference sequence). The ends were cut back, 8 bases at V and 1 base at J, with 14 bases in the middle. The CDR3 is 14 residues long. The CDR3 DNA reads as TGTGCCAGCTCAACAGGGAAGAGGAACACTGAAGCTTTCTTT. Its protein product is CASSTGKRNTEAFF.

The rearrangement links TRBV9 to TRBJ2-3; tentatively, D is TRBD1 (6 bases). Trimming stripped 1 base from V and 4 bases from J, with 10 bases between. This CDR3 spans 14 amino acids. The germline V gene has CDR1 SGDLS and CDR2 YYNGEE. The CDR3 protein is CASSVSGHADTQYF. The CDR3 DNA reads as TGTGCCAGCAGCGTATCGGGACACGCAGATACGCAGTATTTT.

This clone was seen more than once but under ten times. The chain recombines TRBV2 with TRBJ1-1; 10 positions match TRBD1. Germline CDR1 SNHLY, CDR2 FYNNEI. The length of the CDR3 is 18 residues. Losses at the gene ends were 5 bases for V and 0 bases for J; bases not matched to a gene: 12. The chain's CDR3 is CASSFTMPGQGMNTEAFF. The CDR3 DNA is TGTGCCAGCAGTTTTACCATGCCGGGACAGGGGATGAACACTGAAGCTTTCTTT.

This clone occurred once. The chain employs TRBV6-2 or TRBV6-3 and TRBJ2-7; 9 nucleotides agree with TRBD1. CDR1 MNHEY and CDR2 SVGEGT come from the germline V gene. Germline trimming cut 2 bases from V and 2 bases from J; bases unmatched to any gene: 10. The CDR3 sequence is 17 residues long. The CDR3 DNA reads as TGTGCCAGCAGTTACACCACTACAGGGGGCATAACCTACGAGCAGTACTTC. Its translation: CASSYTTTGGITYEQYF.

J is TRBJ2-6 and V is TRBV7-3, with a weak D call TRBD1 (5 bases). V lost 1 base and J lost 1, with 11 bases in between. Germline assignment: CDR1 SGHTA and CDR2 FQGTGA. The CDR3 is 17 residues long. This chain's CDR3 is CASSLKGKSSGANVLTF. CDR3 bases: TGTGCCAGCAGCTTAAAGGGGAAGTCATCTGGGGCCAACGTCCTGACTTTC. The entire variable domain, with the rest obtained from reference TRBV7-3 and TRBJ2-6, is as follows: GAGVSQTPSNKVTEKGKYVELRCDPISGHTALYWYRQSLGQGPEFLIYFQGTGAADDSGLPNDRFFAVRPEGSVSTLKIQRTERGDSAVYLCASSLKGKSSGANVLTFGAGSRLTVL.

The chain carries TRBV11-2 and TRBJ1-2; unclear D gene. This CDR3 is built from 13 residues. V dropped 3 bases and J dropped 0 bases, with 5 bases sitting between them. Germline V gene data show CDR1 as SGHAT and CDR2 as FQNNGV. The CDR3 DNA reads TGTGCCAGCAGCTTGGCGGCTAACTATGGCTACACCTTC. Protein product: CASSLAANYGYTF.

This chain joins TRBV27 and TRBJ2-3, with a possible D match to TRBD2 (5 bases). The CDR3 is 16 residues long. V was pared by 5 bases and J by 0 bases, with 15 bases between. Germline loops: CDR1 MNHEY, CDR2 SMNVEV (reference sequence). CDR3 protein: CASSPGTRGSTDTQYF. The CDR3 DNA reads as TGTGCCAGCAGTCCAGGTACCCGAGGGAGCACAGATACGCAGTATTTT.

The chain carries TRBV2 and TRBJ1-6; TRBD1 might be the D (6 bases). Germline CDR1 and CDR2: SNHLY and FYNNEI. The CDR3 is 12 residues long. The V gene lost 8 bases and the J gene lost 8 bases, with 10 bases spanning the gap. CDR3 coding DNA: TGTGCCAGCTTGGACAGATATTCACCCCTCCACTTT. It is translated as CASLDRYSPLHF.